The 20 T cell receptor beta chains given below trace back to one sample, sequenced in a study of T cell repertoires in cytomegalovirus infection. These receptors are not linked to any known antigen. One entry per CDR3 protein, called by TCRdb with MiXCR from the reads. The sample records hundreds of thousands of distinct CDR3 sequences, about 30% being singletons. Sequencing was performed on cultured PBMCs, taken from culture after CMV antigen stimulation. The source is a human donor in good health (CMV status not recorded). Some clones in this sample may be carry-over from other donors' samples.

In its sample, this clonotype was seen a few times. The V call is TRBV20-1, the J call TRBJ2-7, with unresolved D. Germline V lookup: CDR1 DFQATT, CDR2 SNEGSKA (reference sequence). CDR3 length equals 9 residues. V lost 7 bases and J 6 bases, leaving 7 bases between the germline ends. CDR3 DNA: TGCAGTGACCGCTGCGAGCAGTACTTC. Amino acids: CSDRCEQYF.

This clonotype was counted a few times. The chain combines TRBV7-2 with TRBJ1-2, with D possibly matching TRBD1 (5 bases). CDR1 is SGHTA and CDR2 is FQGNSA in the germline V gene. The V end lost 5 bases, the J end lost 10 bases, and 20 bases lay between the germline ends. The CDR3 consists of 14 residues. CDR3 bases: TGTGCCAGCAGCCCCGAGTCGGGGGTTTATACCTACACCTTC. Protein: CASSPESGVYTYTF.

The table lists this clonotype with a few counts. This chain connects TRBV6-5 to TRBJ2-5, with D tentatively TRBD2 (5 bases). This CDR3 comprises 14 residues. Germline CDR1 MNHEY, CDR2 SVGAGI. Deletions cut 5 bases from V and 0 bases from J, with 10 bases between. The CDR3 DNA reads TGTGCCAGCAGTGTAGGACTTTACCAAGAGACCCAGTACTTC. Translated: CASSVGLYQETQYF.

The chain joins TRBV12-3 or TRBV12-4 to TRBJ2-1; 8 bases agree with TRBD2. The V segment lost 5 bases and the J segment 6 bases; nucleotides outside the gene matches: 15. The CDR3 has 17 residues. The CDR3 nucleotides read TGTGCCAGCAGTCCCCGGTTGGGACTAGGGTCCGGCAATGAGCAGTTCTTC. It encodes CASSPRLGLGSGNEQFF.

The chain recombines TRBV6-8 with TRBJ2-7; 9 bases agree with TRBD2. Per germline, CDR1 MNHGY and CDR2 SAAAGT. The CDR3 length is 21 residues. Trimming removed 2 bases from V and 2 bases from J; junction bases left unmatched: 22. This chain's CDR3 is CASSYRESRLAAHQNPYEQYF. The CDR3 nucleotides are TGTGCCAGCAGTTACCGCGAGTCCCGACTAGCGGCCCACCAAAATCCCTACGAGCAGTACTTC.

This clonotype was seen repeatedly, ten times or more. The chain is built from TRBV12-3 or TRBV12-4 and TRBJ1-3, with TRBD1 identical over 8 bases. Unmatched junction bases numbered 2, after V lost 5 bases and J lost 2 bases. The CDR3 contains 14 residues. The CDR3 DNA reads TGTGCCAGCAGTCCGACAGGGGCTGGAAACACCATATATTTT. Its protein product is CASSPTGAGNTIYF.

The chain couples TRBV7-9 to TRBJ2-5; 8 bases agree with TRBD1. CDR1 is SEHNR and CDR2 is FQNEAQ in the germline V gene (reference sequence). V shed 6 bases, J shed 7 bases, and the junction held 13 bases outside the gene matches. This CDR3 contains 15 residues. Here the CDR3 DNA reads TGTGCCAGCAGTTCCCCTCCAGGGGGCCGGGGGACCCAGTACTTC. This sequence encodes CASSSPPGGRGTQYF.

V gene TRBV7-8 combines with J gene TRBJ2-1; TRBD2 matches at 9 bases. CDR3 size: 17 residues. CDR1 and CDR2 from the germline V gene are SGHVS and FQNEAQ. V dropped 6 bases and J dropped 3; count of bases not matched to a gene: 12. The CDR3 sequence is CASRPSRKRGVYNEQFF. CDR3 nucleotides: TGTGCCAGCAGACCCTCCCGAAAGCGGGGGGTCTACAATGAGCAGTTCTTC.

A few counts support this clonotype. The chain joins TRBV6-1 to TRBJ2-7; D is ambiguous. There are 12 residues in the CDR3. V was cut by 1 base and J by 4 bases, with 5 bases left in between. The germline gives CDR1 MNHNS, CDR2 SASEGT. Written as DNA, the CDR3 is TGTGCCAGCAGTGAAGGATGGTACGAGCAGTACTTC. It yields the protein CASSEGWYEQYF.

This rearrangement joins TRBV20-1 to TRBJ2-1; 10 bases match TRBD2. V shed 4 bases, J shed 0 bases, and the junction held 6 bases outside the gene matches. Germline V gene lookup returns CDR1 DFQATT and CDR2 SNEGSKA (reference sequence). This CDR3 spans 16 amino acids. This CDR3 is CSAIAGGPSSYNEQFF. DNA for the CDR3: TGCAGTGCTATAGCGGGGGGTCCGAGCTCCTACAATGAGCAGTTCTTC.

As regards this clonotype: A read error is possible here, since a much larger clone lies one base away. This chain joins TRBV12-3 or TRBV12-4 and TRBJ1-2, with D perhaps matching TRBD1 (5 bases). V lost 5 bases to trimming and J lost 1 base, with 11 bases between them. This CDR3 has 14 residues. The chain's CDR3 is CASSREGFNYGYTF. The CDR3 DNA is TGTGCCAGCAGTCGGGAGGGGTTTAACTATGGCTACACCTTC.

This clonotype was seen a handful of times. The chain couples TRBV4-3 to TRBJ1-4; D is possibly TRBD1 (6 bases). V was cut by 2 bases and J by 7 bases, with 11 bases left in between. Germline V lookup: CDR1 LGHNA, CDR2 YSLEER. The CDR3 length is 14 residues. The CDR3 loop reads CASSQLQGGEKLFF. As DNA, the CDR3 is TGCGCCAGCAGCCAATTACAGGGAGGTGAAAAACTGTTTTTT.

J is TRBJ2-3 and V is TRBV5-1, with 8 bases lining up with TRBD2. The CDR3 spans 17 residues. CDR1 and CDR2 (germline): SGHRS, YFSETQ. V lost 1 base, J lost 2 bases, and 9 bases stayed unmatched. CDR3 sequence (DNA): TGCGCCAGCAGCTTGTATTCGCGGGGGGCAGACACAGATACGCAGTATTTT. Protein: CASSLYSRGADTDTQYF.

The chain is built from TRBV18 and TRBJ2-3, with 9 nucleotides matching TRBD2. This CDR3 contains 16 residues. V was clipped by 3 bases and J by 2 bases; unmatched bases: 6. CDR1 and CDR2 from the germline V gene are KGHSH and LQKENI. The CDR3 sequence: CASSPSLAGPTDTQYF. CDR3 sequence (DNA): TGTGCCAGCTCACCCTCACTAGCGGGCCCCACAGATACGCAGTATTTT.

In its sample, this clonotype was seen a few times. The rearrangement uses TRBV6-1 and TRBJ2-7, with TRBD2 matching over 13 bases. Germline V gives CDR1 MNHNS, CDR2 SASEGT. This CDR3 has 15 residues. Germline trimming cut 2 bases from V and 7 bases from J; bases unmatched to any gene: 5. In DNA form, the CDR3 reads TGTGCCAGCAGTGAACGACTAGCGGGAGGTTATGAGCAGTACTTC. Its translation is CASSERLAGGYEQYF.

This clonotype has more than one count but fewer than ten. V is TRBV18 and J is TRBJ1-2, with D tentatively TRBD1 (5 bases). Germline V gene lookup returns CDR1 KGHSH and CDR2 LQKENI. This CDR3 has 13 amino acids. The ends were cut back, 3 bases at V and 14 bases at J, with 19 bases in the middle. The CDR3 DNA is TGTGCCAGCTCACCGGGACGGGGGGACTTGGAGACCTTC. It is translated as CASSPGRGDLETF.

This clonotype was found a few times. The genes are TRBV12-3 or TRBV12-4 and TRBJ1-5; D perhaps matches TRBD1 (5 bases). V lost 4 bases and J lost 5, with 9 bases in between. The CDR3 extends over 13 amino acids. The chain's CDR3 is CASSWGRDQPQHF. CDR3 sequence (DNA): TGTGCCAGCAGTTGGGGACGGGATCAGCCCCAGCATTTT.

This chain joins TRBV7-6 and TRBJ1-1; D is possibly TRBD1 (5 bases). The CDR3 is 14 amino acids. Trimming left V 5 bases short and J 10 bases short, with 20 bases between. Germline loops: CDR1 SGHVS, CDR2 FNYEAQ. CDR3 bases: TGTGCCAGCAGCGCGGACTACCTGGGGGGAAGAGCTTTCTTT. It yields the protein CASSADYLGGRAFF.

This clonotype was seen more than once but under ten times. V usage is TRBV6-2 or TRBV6-3 and J usage is TRBJ2-5; D unresolved. Germline V lookup: CDR1 MNHEY, CDR2 SVGEGT. The V end lost 0 bases, the J end lost 4 bases, and 9 bases lay between the germline ends. CDR3 length: 14 amino acids. CDR3 sequence: CASSYSFRLETQYF. In DNA, the CDR3 is TGTGCCAGCAGTTACTCGTTCCGGTTAGAGACCCAGTACTTC.

The chain joins TRBV10-1 to TRBJ2-7, with D tentatively TRBD2 (6 bases). The germline V gene encodes CDR1 WNHNN and CDR2 SYGVQD (reference sequence). The CDR3 covers 14 residues. The V end lost 3 bases, the J end lost 3 bases, and 12 bases lay between the germline ends. CDR3 DNA sequence: TGCGCCAGCAGTGATGGGACTCATGACTACGAGCAGTACTTC. Amino acid sequence: CASSDGTHDYEQYF.